The 10 T cell receptor beta chains in this list originate from one sample, sequenced in a study of blood T cell repertoires in COVID-19. This table comes from immunoSEQ multiplex PCR, and its TCRdb copy is limited to in-frame clones, with some not included. There are fewer than 200,000 clones in the sample; around 85% occur only once, and about 1.2% lies in the top ten. Sequencing was carried out using peripheral blood. These receptors were obtained from a man in his fifties or sixties who had recovered from COVID-19.

The V and J genes are TRBV6-5 and TRBJ2-4, with D possibly matching TRBD2 (5 bases). V was pared by 0 bases and J by 9 bases, with 18 bases between. The CDR3 is 16 residues long. Germline assignment: CDR1 MNHEY and CDR2 SVGAGI. CDR3: CASSYSGVGLSTIQYF. The CDR3 DNA follows: TGTGCCAGCAGTTACTCCGGTGTTGGACTCTCTACCATTCAGTACTTC.

The chain links TRBV7-8 to TRBJ1-5, with a tentative D call TRBD1 (6 bases). The CDR3 totals 17 residues. Trimming stripped 2 bases from V and 0 bases from J, with 14 bases between. The germline CDR1 and CDR2 sequences are SGHVS and FQNEAQ. The CDR3: CASSLITRTDSNQPQHF. The CDR3 coding sequence is TGTGCCAGCAGCTTAATAACCCGGACAGATAGCAATCAGCCCCAGCATTTT.

The genes are TRBV7-2 and TRBJ2-7; 7 nucleotides line up with TRBD1. V was clipped by 5 bases and J by 3 bases; unmatched bases: 7. The germline gives CDR1 SGHTA, CDR2 FQGNSA. The CDR3 covers 14 residues. The CDR3 loop reads CASSTSGTVYEQYF. The CDR3 region has the DNA TGTGCCAGCAGCACTTCCGGGACAGTCTACGAGCAGTACTTC.

This CDR3 reads CASIRVSAGQGSEKLFF. Here the CDR3 DNA reads TGTGCCAGTATCCGGGTATCCGCGGGACAGGGAAGTGAAAAACTGTTTTTT. This chain joins TRBV19 and TRBJ1-4, with 9 bases fitting TRBD1. There are 17 residues in the CDR3. Germline CDR1 is LNHDA and CDR2 is SQIVND (reference sequence). V dropped 7 bases and J dropped 7; count of bases not matched to a gene: 16.

This clone was seen a single time. The CDR3 reads CASSYSYHGTGDPSETQYF. CDR3 nucleotide sequence: TGTGCCAGCAGCTACTCATATCACGGGACAGGGGACCCCTCAGAGACCCAGTACTTC. The rearrangement joins TRBV14 to TRBJ2-5; 10 nucleotides line up with TRBD1. With 5 bases clipped from V and 4 bases from J, the junction kept 19 bases outside the gene matches. Germline assignment: CDR1 SGHDN and CDR2 FVKESK. CDR3 length: 19 residues.

The chain is built from TRBV24-1 and TRBJ1-5; D is ambiguous. CDR1 is KGHDR, CDR2 SFDVKD, per germline. The CDR3 is made up of 14 amino acids. V was shortened by 4 bases and J by 3 bases, with 9 bases between the two germline ends. The CDR3 here is CATSDHSLNQPQHF. The CDR3 DNA reads as TGTGCCACCAGTGACCACAGCCTCAATCAGCCCCAGCATTTT.

CDR3 in DNA: TGTGCCAGCAGTTACTCAAGCGGTTCTGGGGCCAACGTCCTGACTTTC. Its protein is CASSYSSGSGANVLTF. The chain links TRBV6-6 to TRBJ2-6; D is perhaps TRBD2 (5 bases). Per the germline V gene, CDR1 is MNHNY and CDR2 is SVGAGI (reference sequence). CDR3 length: 16 amino acids. V was clipped by 0 bases and J by 1 base, with 7 bases between them.

The table lists this clone with a count of one. The chain joins TRBV23-1 to TRBJ1-4, with unresolved D. TRBV23-1 is treated as an ORF (open reading frame) with a function not yet certain. This CDR3 region has 16 residues. Trimming stripped 2 bases from V and 4 bases from J, with 14 bases between. The CDR3 sequence: CASSQRSTSHNEKLFF. CDR3 in DNA: TGCGCCAGCAGTCAAAGGAGCACGAGCCATAATGAAAAACTGTTTTTT.

Remarks on this clone: A read error may produce the germline difference seen at one junction end. The chain employs TRBV7-7 and TRBJ2-3; perhaps TRBD1 as D (6 bases). The CDR3 consists of 17 residues. Germline assignment: CDR1 SSHAT and CDR2 FNYEAQ (reference sequence). CDR3 loop: CASSLGPPGHPTDTQYF. CDR3 in DNA: TGTGCTAGCAGCTTAGGTCCTCCGGGACACCCCACAGATACGCAGTATTTT.

This rearrangement joins TRBV2 to TRBJ1-2; D unclear. Germline V gene lookup returns CDR1 SNHLY and CDR2 FYNNEI. Trimming shortened V by 3 bases and J by 0 bases, and 5 bases separated the two germline ends. This CDR3 has 13 residues. CDR3 coding DNA: TGTGCCAGCAGTGATTATGCTAACTATGGCTACACCTTC. Translated, it gives CASSDYANYGYTF. Full variable domain (rest looked up from reference TRBV2 and TRBJ1-2): EPEVTQTPSHQVTQMGQEVILRCVPISNHLYFYWYRQILGQKVEFLVSFYNNEISEKSEIFDDQFSVERPDGSNFTLKIRSTKLEDSAMYFCASSDYANYGYTFGSGTRLTVV.